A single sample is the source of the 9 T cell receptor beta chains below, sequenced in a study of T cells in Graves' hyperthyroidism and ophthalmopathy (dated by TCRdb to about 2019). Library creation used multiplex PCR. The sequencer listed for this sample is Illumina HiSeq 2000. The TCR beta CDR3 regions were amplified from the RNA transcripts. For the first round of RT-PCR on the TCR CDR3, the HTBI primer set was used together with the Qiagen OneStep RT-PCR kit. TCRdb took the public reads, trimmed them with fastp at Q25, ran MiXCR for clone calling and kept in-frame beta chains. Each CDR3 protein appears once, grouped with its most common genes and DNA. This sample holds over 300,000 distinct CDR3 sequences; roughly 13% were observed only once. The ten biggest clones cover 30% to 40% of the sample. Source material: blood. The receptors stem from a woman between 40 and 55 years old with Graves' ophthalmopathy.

CDR3 in DNA: TGTGCCAGCAGCTTAACTAGCGGTTACGAGCAGTTCTTC. This gives the protein CASSLTSGYEQFF. J is TRBJ2-1 and V is TRBV11-3, with TRBD2 identical over 8 bases. From germline, CDR1 is SGHNT and CDR2 YENEEA. The CDR3 sequence is 13 residues long. V lost 2 bases to trimming and J lost 10 bases; unmatched junction nucleotides: 4.

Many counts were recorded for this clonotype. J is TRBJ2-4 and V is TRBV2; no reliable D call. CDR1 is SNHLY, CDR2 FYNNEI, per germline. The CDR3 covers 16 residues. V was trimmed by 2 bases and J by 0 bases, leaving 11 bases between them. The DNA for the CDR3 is TGTGCCAGCAGTGAAACCGTTCTCTTAGCCAAAAACATTCAGTACTTC. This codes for CASSETVLLAKNIQYF.

The CDR3 spells CASSLGVSTDTQYF. For the CDR3, the DNA is TGTGCCAGCAGCTTAGGTGTCAGCACAGATACGCAGTATTTT. J is TRBJ2-3 and V is TRBV7-9; D call uncertain. There are 14 residues in the CDR3. The V end was cut by 1 base, the J end by 0 bases, with 5 bases between. CDR1 is SEHNR and CDR2 is FQNEAQ in the germline V gene (reference sequence).

The CDR3 nucleotides are TGTGCCAGCAGTCCCGGGACAGGGGAAAACATTCAGTACTTC. This sequence encodes CASSPGTGENIQYF. V usage is TRBV6-1 and J usage is TRBJ2-4, with 10 bases lining up with TRBD1. J was trimmed by 5 bases and V by 5 bases; bases with no gene match: 3. The germline V gene encodes CDR1 MNHNS and CDR2 SASEGT. CDR3 length: 14 residues.

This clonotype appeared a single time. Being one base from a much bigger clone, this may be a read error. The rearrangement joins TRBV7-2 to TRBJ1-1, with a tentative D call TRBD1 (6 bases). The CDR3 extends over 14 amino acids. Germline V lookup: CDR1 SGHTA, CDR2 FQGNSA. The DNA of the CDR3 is TGTGCCAGCAGCTTATTGTCACGGGGGGCTGAAGCTCTCTTT. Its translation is CASSLLSRGAEALF.

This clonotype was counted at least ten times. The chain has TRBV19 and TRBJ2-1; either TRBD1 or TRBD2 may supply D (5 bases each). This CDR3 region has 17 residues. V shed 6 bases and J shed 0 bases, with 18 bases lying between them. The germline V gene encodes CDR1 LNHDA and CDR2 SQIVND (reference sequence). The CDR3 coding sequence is TGTGCCAGTAGGAGGGACGCCGGCACTAGCTCCTACAATGAGCAGTTCTTC. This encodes CASRRDAGTSSYNEQFF.

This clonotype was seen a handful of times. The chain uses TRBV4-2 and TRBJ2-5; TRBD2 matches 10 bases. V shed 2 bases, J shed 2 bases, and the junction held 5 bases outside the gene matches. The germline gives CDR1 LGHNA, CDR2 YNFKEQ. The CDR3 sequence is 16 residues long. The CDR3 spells CASSQLLAGHQETQYF. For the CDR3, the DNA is TGTGCCAGCAGCCAATTACTAGCGGGGCATCAAGAGACCCAGTACTTC.

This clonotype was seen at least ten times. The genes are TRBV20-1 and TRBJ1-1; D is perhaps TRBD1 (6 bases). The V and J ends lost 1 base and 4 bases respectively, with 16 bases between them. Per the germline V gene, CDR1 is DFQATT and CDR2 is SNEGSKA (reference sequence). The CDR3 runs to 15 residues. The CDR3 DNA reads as TGCAGTGCTAGAGGGGAGGGGGGGAGGATCACTGAAGCTTTCTTT. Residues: CSARGEGGRITEAFF.

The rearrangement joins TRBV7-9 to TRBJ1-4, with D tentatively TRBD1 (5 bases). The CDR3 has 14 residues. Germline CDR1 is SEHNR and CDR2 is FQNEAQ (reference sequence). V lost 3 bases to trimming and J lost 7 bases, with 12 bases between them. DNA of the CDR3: TGTGCCAGCAGCTTTGGGCAGGGAGCTGAAAAACTGTTTTTT. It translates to CASSFGQGAEKLFF. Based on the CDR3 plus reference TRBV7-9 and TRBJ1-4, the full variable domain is DTGVSQNPRHKITKRGQNVTFRCDPISEHNRLYWYRQTLGQGPEFLTYFQNEAQLEKSRLLSDRFSAERPKGSFSTLEIQRTEQGDSAMYLCASSFGQGAEKLFFGSGTQLSVL.